A single T cell receptor (beta chain) is shown here with its context. Its cognate antigen is unknown. Patients showing uncontrolled infection, other autoimmune disease, pregnancy or lactation were ineligible. PBMCs were sourced from more than 9 ml fresh peripheral blood. This sample stems from a study of T cells in Graves' hyperthyroidism and ophthalmopathy. TCR beta CDR3 regions were amplified from RNA. HTBI primers were used for first-round RT-PCR of the TCR CDR3. TCRdb re-called the multiplex PCR reads with MiXCR, one entry per CDR3 protein. The sample has approximately 620,000 distinct CDR3 sequences, roughly 15% seen once; the top ten hold about 3.5%. The study's findings and limits: Appearing also in blood were most of the thyroid clonotypes expanded above 0.001.

V gave up 2 bases and J gave up 5 bases, with 18 bases separating them. The CDR3 runs 16 residues. Looked up from germline, CDR1 is SEHNR and CDR2 is FQNEAQ (reference sequence). The sample consisted of blood. The TCR comes from a woman between 40 and 55 years old with Graves' ophthalmopathy. The chain has TRBV7-9 and TRBJ1-1; D might be TRBD1 (5 bases). For the CDR3, the DNA is TGTGCCAGCAGCTTATCCGGGGGAATTGAGAAAACTGAAGCTTTCTTT. Encoded protein: CASSLSGGIEKTEAFF.